These 22 T cell receptor beta chains originate from one sample sequenced in a study of cytotoxic CD8 clonotypes in ibrutinib-treated CLL. Measured with immunoSEQ multiplex PCR; TCRdb has only the in-frame clones, and not every one. In the table there are around 310,000 clones, more than 65% of which are singletons. The specimen was PBMCs, collected before ibrutinib treatment. These receptors were taken from a human donor with chronic lymphocytic leukemia.

The chain uses TRBV5-1 and TRBJ2-1; the match to TRBD1 covers 7 bases. The germline CDR1 and CDR2 sequences are SGHRS and YFSETQ. V gave up 4 bases and J gave up 5 bases; unmatched junction bases: 3. The CDR3 sequence is 13 residues long. The CDR3 loop reads CASSPGQHNEQFF. CDR3 bases: TGCGCCAGCAGCCCGGGACAGCACAATGAGCAGTTCTTC. Based on the CDR3 plus reference TRBV5-1 and TRBJ2-1, the full variable domain is KAGVTQTPRYLIKTRGQQVTLSCSPISGHRSVSWYQQTPGQGLQFLFEYFSETQRNKGNFPGRFSGRQFSNSRSEMNVSTLELGDSALYLCASSPGQHNEQFFGPGTRLTVL.

The chain recombines TRBV9 with TRBJ1-2; TRBD1 agrees at 7 bases. Germline V gene sequence: CDR1 SGDLS, CDR2 YYNGEE. The V and J ends lost 3 bases and 9 bases, in that order; junction bases with no gene match: 11. CDR3 length: 14 residues. The CDR3 coding sequence is TGTGCCAGCAGCGGGGGACAGCCCACTAGAAGCTACACCTTC. Translation: CASSGGQPTRSYTF.

The chain couples TRBV5-1 to TRBJ2-3; unclear D gene. The CDR3 runs 14 residues. Trimming stripped 0 bases from V and 4 bases from J, with 9 bases between. CDR1 and CDR2 from the germline V gene are SGHRS and YFSETQ. The CDR3 protein is CASSLGASSDTQYF. The CDR3 DNA reads as TGCGCCAGCAGCTTGGGGGCCTCATCAGATACGCAGTATTTT.

The gene calls are TRBV10-3 and TRBJ1-5, with no clear D. CDR3 length equals 15 residues. Deletions cut 5 bases from V and 4 bases from J, with 15 bases between. The germline V gene has CDR1 ENHRY and CDR2 SYGVKD. The CDR3, as DNA: TGTGCCATCAGTTCCGAGGCAACATGGAATCAGCCCCAGCATTTT. Translating it yields CAISSEATWNQPQHF.

In its sample, this clone was seen a few times. The gene calls are TRBV5-4 and TRBJ1-5; D not certain. The CDR3 loop spans 15 amino acids. Germline CDR1 SGHNT, CDR2 YYREEE (reference sequence). Trimming stripped 2 bases from V and 3 bases from J, with 12 bases between. In nucleotides, the CDR3 is TGTGCCAGCAGCTTTCGTCCTGGGCTCAATCAGCCCCAGCATTTT. Protein: CASSFRPGLNQPQHF.

The gene calls are TRBV7-9 and TRBJ2-2; 11 positions agree with TRBD2. Trimming removed 5 bases from V and 3 bases from J; junction bases left unmatched: 5. Germline V gives CDR1 SEHNR, CDR2 FQNEAQ (reference sequence). CDR3 length equals 16 residues. CDR3 nucleotide sequence: TGTGCCAGCAGCAGGTCTAGCGGGAGGTACACCGGGGAGCTGTTTTTT. Translation: CASSRSSGRYTGELFF.

The rearrangement links TRBV5-1 to TRBJ1-5, with 7 bases aligning to TRBD1. The CDR3 runs 16 residues. The V and J ends lost 4 bases and 0 bases, in that order; junction bases with no gene match: 7. CDR1 is SGHRS, CDR2 YFSETQ, per germline. CDR3 amino acids: CASSLGTDNSNQPQHF. Here the CDR3 DNA reads TGCGCCAGCAGCCTCGGGACAGATAATAGCAATCAGCCCCAGCATTTT.

The rearrangement joins TRBV10-3 to TRBJ2-2, with D possibly called TRBD1 or TRBD2 (7 bases each). Per the germline V gene, CDR1 is ENHRY and CDR2 is SYGVKD. The germline V and J ends were trimmed by 5 bases and 0 bases, with 13 bases remaining between them. The CDR3 length is 16 residues. For the CDR3, the DNA is TGTGCCATCAGTCCCCAGGGGGGGCCGAACACCGGGGAGCTGTTTTTT. Its translation: CAISPQGGPNTGELFF.

A single count supports this clone. The chain recombines TRBV13 with TRBJ2-7, with D perhaps TRBD1 or TRBD2 (6 bases each). The ends were cut back, 4 bases at V and 2 bases at J, with 15 bases in the middle. CDR3 length equals 15 residues. Germline loops: CDR1 PRHDT, CDR2 FYEKMQ (reference sequence). CDR3 sequence reads: CASSWGAIGTYEQYF. In nucleotides, the CDR3 is TGTGCCAGCAGCTGGGGGGCGATTGGAACCTACGAGCAGTACTTC. The variable domain in full, completed from reference TRBV13 and TRBJ2-7, reads AAGVIQSPRHLIKEKRETATLKCYPIPRHDTVYWYQQGPGQDPQFLISFYEKMQSDKGSIPDRFSAQQFSDYHSELNMSSLELGDSALYFCASSWGAIGTYEQYFGPGTRLTVT.

The V gene is TRBV28, the J gene TRBJ1-4, with a possible D match to TRBD1 (6 bases). This CDR3 is built from 17 residues. V lost 8 bases and J lost 0, with 19 bases in between. Germline V gene sequence: CDR1 MDHEN, CDR2 SYDVKM. The CDR3 bases are TGTGCCAGCCATCAGGACGGGGACATTTCAACTAATGAAAAACTGTTTTTT. The encoded protein is CASHQDGDISTNEKLFF. The entire variable domain, with the rest obtained from reference TRBV28 and TRBJ1-4, is as follows: DVKVTQSSRYLVKRTGEKVFLECVQDMDHENMFWYRQDPGLGLRLIYFSYDVKMKEKGDIPEGYSVSREKKERFSLILESASTNQTSMYLCASHQDGDISTNEKLFFGSGTQLSVL.

This clone was seen just once. The chain joins TRBV5-1 to TRBJ1-5, with 9 bases matching TRBD1. Trimming cost V 4 bases and J 4 bases; bases outside gene matches: 6. Germline CDR1 and CDR2: SGHRS and YFSETQ. The CDR3 covers 15 residues. CDR3 protein: CASSLQGAPNQPQHF. CDR3 DNA: TGCGCCAGCAGCCTACAGGGGGCTCCGAATCAGCCCCAGCATTTT.

Only one count was recorded for this clone. V usage is TRBV5-6 and J usage is TRBJ1-4; D is ambiguous. Germline assignment: CDR1 SGHDT and CDR2 YYEEEE. The V end lost 2 bases, the J end lost 4 bases, and 3 bases lay between the germline ends. The CDR3 contains 12 residues. The CDR3 is CASSFYNEKLFF. Here the CDR3 DNA reads TGTGCCAGCAGCTTTTATAATGAAAAACTGTTTTTT.

This clone was seen only once. The V and J genes are TRBV2 and TRBJ1-1; D is unclear. Germline CDR1 SNHLY, CDR2 FYNNEI. This CDR3 region has 14 residues. V was cut by 0 bases and J by 3 bases, with 8 bases left in between. CDR3 sequence reads: CASSEAAEDTEAFF. Here the CDR3 DNA reads TGTGCCAGCAGTGAAGCGGCCGAGGACACTGAAGCTTTCTTT. The full variable domain, rest sourced from reference TRBV2 and TRBJ1-1, is EPEVTQTPSHQVTQMGQEVILRCVPISNHLYFYWYRQILGQKVEFLVSFYNNEISEKSEIFDDQFSVERPDGSNFTLKIRSTKLEDSAMYFCASSEAAEDTEAFFGQGTRLTVV.

The chain couples TRBV4-2 to TRBJ1-1, with 7 bases fitting TRBD1. CDR3 length: 14 residues. The ends lost 0 bases at V and 9 bases at J; junction bases unmatched: 7. Germline V lookup: CDR1 LGHNA, CDR2 YNFKEQ. The DNA for the CDR3 is TGTGCCAGCAGCCAAGACAGTGGGGGACAGCAAGCTTTCTTT. Translating gives CASSQDSGGQQAFF.

The chain carries TRBV9 and TRBJ2-1; TRBD2 matches 10 bases. Per germline, CDR1 SGDLS and CDR2 YYNGEE. Trimming cost V 6 bases and J 4 bases; bases outside gene matches: 1. CDR3 length: 13 residues. The CDR3 loop is CASTLAGYNEQFF. DNA for the CDR3: TGTGCCAGCACACTAGCGGGGTACAATGAGCAGTTCTTC. The variable domain in full, completed from reference TRBV9 and TRBJ2-1, reads DSGVTQTPKHLITATGQRVTLRCSPRSGDLSVYWYQQSLDQGLQFLIQYYNGEERAKGNILERFSAQQFPDLHSELNLSSLELGDSALYFCASTLAGYNEQFFGPGTRLTVL.

The V gene is TRBV14, the J gene TRBJ2-7, with TRBD1 as a possible D gene (6 bases). With 2 bases removed from V and 0 bases from J, the gap between germline ends came to 8 bases. Germline loops: CDR1 SGHDN, CDR2 FVKESK. This CDR3 has 14 amino acids. The DNA for the CDR3 is TGTGCCAGCAGCCAACAGGGGAACTCCTACGAGCAGTACTTC. This sequence encodes CASSQQGNSYEQYF.

The gene calls are TRBV29-1 and TRBJ2-7; D gene uncertain. This CDR3 comprises 11 residues. The germline CDR1 and CDR2 sequences are SQVTM and ANQGSEA. The V gene lost 7 bases and the J gene lost 0 bases, with 7 bases spanning the gap. The CDR3 sequence is CSGGSSYEQYF. The CDR3 nucleotides read TGCAGCGGTGGAAGCTCCTACGAGCAGTACTTC.

The gene calls are TRBV27 and TRBJ2-5, with 7 bases aligning to TRBD2. Germline values: CDR1 MNHEY, CDR2 SMNVEV (reference sequence). This CDR3 region has 15 residues. V lost 3 bases to trimming and J lost 5 bases; unmatched junction nucleotides: 9. CDR3 sequence reads: CASSLQAGAGETQYF. For the CDR3, the DNA is TGTGCCAGCAGTTTGCAGGCGGGAGCAGGGGAGACCCAGTACTTC.

The chain uses TRBV29-1 and TRBJ2-7; no clear D gene. The CDR3 consists of 14 residues. The germline V and J ends were trimmed by 7 bases and 0 bases, with 16 bases remaining between them. The germline V gene has CDR1 SQVTM and CDR2 ANQGSEA. Here the CDR3 DNA reads TGCAGCGGCACTCCGGACGCTAGCTCCTACGAGCAGTACTTC. This sequence encodes CSGTPDASSYEQYF.

This clone has a single count. V usage is TRBV27 and J usage is TRBJ2-3; TRBD2 aligns across 9 bases. V lost 2 bases to trimming and J lost 1 base; unmatched junction nucleotides: 1. Germline CDR1 MNHEY, CDR2 SMNVEV (reference sequence). This CDR3 region has 15 residues. For the CDR3, the DNA is TGTGCCAGCAGTTTACAGCGGGGGGGCACAGATACGCAGTATTTT. This sequence encodes CASSLQRGGTDTQYF.

This chain connects TRBV7-2 to TRBJ1-4; 7 bases match TRBD1. V was pared by 6 bases and J by 8 bases, with 6 bases of the junction left unmatched. CDR3 size: 13 residues. Germline V gene sequence: CDR1 SGHTA, CDR2 FQGNSA. CDR3 nucleotide sequence: TGTGCCAGCAGGACAGGGAACAGCGAAAAACTGTTTTTT. Residues: CASRTGNSEKLFF.

The rearrangement joins TRBV7-3 to TRBJ2-1; TRBD1 is a possible D gene (6 bases). There are 15 residues in the CDR3. Germline V gene lookup returns CDR1 SGHTA and CDR2 FQGTGA. V was clipped by 5 bases and J by 5 bases, with 16 bases between them. CDR3 region: CASSQRPGTNNEQFF. The CDR3 coding sequence is TGTGCCAGCAGCCAGAGACCCGGGACAAACAATGAGCAGTTCTTC.